This T cell receptor beta chain derives from a study of blood T cell repertoires in COVID-19. Overall study: Sites across the United States, Italy and Spain contributed samples from acute and convalescent COVID-19.

Germline V lookup: CDR1 MNHEY, CDR2 SVGAGI. There are 14 residues in the CDR3. Trimming removed 0 bases from V and 5 bases from J, with 8 bases in between. As processed by the authors: Cell counts per sample came from amplifying reference gene primers. Assay: immunoSEQ multiplex PCR; the TCRdb copy retains only in-frame clones and omits some. V, J and clone size are those of that table, while D and trimming were read from the DNA. The sample yields fewer than 200,000 clones, around nine tenths seen once. The clonotype comes from a man aged 50 to 59 who had recovered from COVID-19. The sequenced sample was peripheral blood. This chain connects TRBV6-5 to TRBJ1-5; D possibly corresponds to TRBD1 (6 bases). The CDR3 sequence is CASSYSGADQPQHF. The CDR3 DNA sequence: TGTGCCAGCAGTTACTCGGGGGCGGATCAGCCCCAGCATTTT.